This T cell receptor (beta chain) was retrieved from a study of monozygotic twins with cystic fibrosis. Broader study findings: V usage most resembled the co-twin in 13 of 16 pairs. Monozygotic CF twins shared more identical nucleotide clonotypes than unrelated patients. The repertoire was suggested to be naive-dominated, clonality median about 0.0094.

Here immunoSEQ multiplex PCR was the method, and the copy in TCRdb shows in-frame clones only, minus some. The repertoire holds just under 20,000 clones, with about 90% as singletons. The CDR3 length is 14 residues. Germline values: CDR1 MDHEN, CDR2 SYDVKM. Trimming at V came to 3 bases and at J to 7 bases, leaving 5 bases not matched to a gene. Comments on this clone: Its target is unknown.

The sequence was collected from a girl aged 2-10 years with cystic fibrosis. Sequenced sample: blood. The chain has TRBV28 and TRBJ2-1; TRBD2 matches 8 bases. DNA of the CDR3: TGTGCCAGCAGTTTTCGGACTAGCTGGAATGAGCAGTTCTTC. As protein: CASSFRTSWNEQFF.